Included here is one T cell receptor beta chain sequence, with context. The antigen remains unidentified. The data derive from a study of CD8 T cells in ankylosing spondylitis. CDR3 size: 15 residues. The J segment lost 5 bases and the V segment lost 4 bases, leaving 11 bases of the junction unmatched. The V gene's germline CDR1 is MNHEY and CDR2 SVGAGI. Preparation of TCR beta libraries was done by quantitative 5'-RACE with molecular barcodes. TCRdb passed the 5' RACE reads through MiXCR, listing each CDR3 protein once. The sample holds under 950,000 distinct CDR3 sequences, roughly 20% seen once. Study-level results: There was reportedly significant enrichment of clones that were disease-linked in matched ankylosing spondylitis synovial fluid. Among TCR beta sequences, a motif of 7 to 9 highly homologous variants appeared characteristic of ankylosing spondylitis blood.

The gene calls are TRBV6-5 and TRBJ2-7; 7 positions match TRBD2. Source material: blood, either unsorted or a sorted T cell fraction (not recorded which). This TCR derives from a male donor with ankylosing spondylitis. The CDR3 DNA follows: TGTGCCAGCAGTTCAAGCACTAGCGAGTACAACGAGCAGTACTTC. Translating it yields CASSSSTSEYNEQYF.